This T cell receptor (beta chain) is drawn from a study of cytomegalovirus exposure and HLA in healthy donors. Whole-study findings and limits: Data from an earlier analysis indicated that most TCR beta V segments were productive either about 90% or about 30% of the time.

The CDR3 spans 18 residues. CDR1 is MGHDK and CDR2 is SYGVNS in the germline V gene. The PCR was carried out with 60 Vbeta primers and 13 Jbeta primers. Assay: immunoSEQ multiplex PCR; the TCRdb copy retains only in-frame clones and omits some. This table has 130,000 or so clones, roughly 87% appearing once. About this clone itself: Antigen unknown.

Specimen: PBMCs. The source of this sequence is a woman under 30 in good health and CMV-seronegative. The genes are TRBV25-1 and TRBJ2-5; TRBD1 matches 7 bases. The DNA matches TRBJ2-7 better at its end, which makes the J call doubtful. The chain's CDR3 is CASSGSLSRQGLTYEQYF. The CDR3 DNA is TGTGCCAGCAGTGGCTCCCTCTCACGACAGGGATTAACCTACGAGCAGTACTTC.